One sample yielded the 9 T cell receptor beta chains listed below, sequenced in a study of shared clonotypes between healthy human individuals. Some clones are missing from TCRdb's copy, which holds only in-frame ones; the method was immunoSEQ multiplex PCR. The profile covers roughly 2 million clones, with approximately 95% appearing a single time and roughly 0.13% taken by the ten largest. Material: naive CD4+ T cells sorted from blood. Subset noted: CD45RA+ positively selected. These receptors came from a man in his late teens or twenties in good health.

The chain recombines TRBV30 with TRBJ1-1; D is perhaps TRBD1 (6 bases). CDR1 is GTSNPN and CDR2 is SVGIG in the germline V gene (reference sequence). V lost 5 bases, J lost 7 bases, and 14 bases lay in between. This CDR3 has 12 residues. The CDR3 DNA follows: TGTGCCTGGGTTACCCAGGGGATTGAAGCTTTCTTT. Its protein product is CAWVTQGIEAFF. Drawing the rest from reference TRBV30 and TRBJ1-1, the complete variable domain is SQTIHQWPATLVQPVGSPLSLECTVEGTSNPNLYWYRQAAGRGLQLLFYSVGIGQISSEVPQNLSASRPQDRQFILSSKKLLLSDSGFYLCAWVTQGIEAFFGQGTRLTVV.

The chain employs TRBV5-4 and TRBJ2-3, with 14 bases lining up with TRBD2. The length of the CDR3 is 17 residues. Germline trimming cut 1 base from V and 5 bases from J; bases unmatched to any gene: 6. CDR1 is SGHNT and CDR2 is YYREEE in the germline V gene (reference sequence). The CDR3 loop is CASSLLGLAGAKDTQYF. The CDR3 nucleotides are TGTGCCAGCAGCTTGTTGGGACTAGCGGGAGCTAAAGATACGCAGTATTTT.

The genes are TRBV18 and TRBJ1-5, with 10 bases fitting TRBD1. With 6 bases clipped from V and 7 bases from J, the junction kept 6 bases outside the gene matches. The V gene's germline CDR1 is KGHSH and CDR2 LQKENI. The CDR3 sequence is 14 residues long. The CDR3: CASSRQGAGQPQHF. The CDR3, as DNA: TGTGCCAGCTCTCGACAGGGGGCTGGGCAGCCCCAGCATTTT.

The chain links TRBV15 to TRBJ1-4; D unclear. Germline V gives CDR1 LNHNV, CDR2 YYDKDF (reference sequence). The CDR3 loop spans 13 amino acids. V was cut by 4 bases and J by 10 bases, with 13 bases left in between. As DNA, the CDR3 is TGTGCCACCAGCAAGGATAAGAGGGCAAAACTGTTTTTT. Protein product: CATSKDKRAKLFF.

This chain connects TRBV27 to TRBJ1-5, with 9 bases identical to TRBD1. This CDR3 has 15 residues. J gave up 6 bases and V 8 bases, and 11 bases lay outside the gene matches. Germline loops: CDR1 MNHEY, CDR2 SMNVEV (reference sequence). The CDR3 nucleotides read TGTGCCAGCCGCTCCGGGACAGGGTTTGCTCAGCCCCAGCATTTT. Residues: CASRSGTGFAQPQHF.

This clone was counted only a few times. The sample holds other DNA sequences that translate to the same CDR3. This chain joins TRBV10-2 and TRBJ1-2; D uncertain. V lost 0 bases and J 8 bases, leaving 4 bases between the germline ends. This CDR3 is 11 amino acids long. Germline V gene sequence: CDR1 WSHSY, CDR2 SAAADI. The CDR3 loop reads CASSESGGYTF. The CDR3 DNA follows: TGCGCCAGCAGTGAGTCAGGAGGCTACACCTTC.

The chain is built from TRBV30 and TRBJ1-2; the D gene is possibly TRBD1 (6 bases). CDR3 length: 14 residues. The germline V and J ends were trimmed by 5 bases and 8 bases, with 21 bases remaining between them. The V gene's germline CDR1 is GTSNPN and CDR2 SVGIG (reference sequence). The CDR3 DNA is TGTGCCTGGCGAGAGGGGGGCCCAATTCTGGGCTACACCTTC. Protein: CAWREGGPILGYTF.

The chain carries TRBV5-1 and TRBJ2-2, with a tentative D call TRBD2 (6 bases). This CDR3 has 16 amino acids. With 2 bases removed from V and 7 bases from J, the gap between germline ends came to 18 bases. Germline V gives CDR1 SGHRS, CDR2 YFSETQ. This CDR3 is CASSFSSGVLNGELFF. The DNA of the CDR3 is TGCGCCAGCAGCTTTAGTTCGGGAGTTCTCAACGGGGAGCTGTTTTTT.

This chain links TRBV5-1 with TRBJ1-1, with a weak D call TRBD1 (5 bases). The CDR3 contains 16 residues. Looked up from germline, CDR1 is SGHRS and CDR2 is YFSETQ. The V and J ends lost 2 bases and 1 base respectively, with 15 bases between them. The CDR3 DNA reads as TGCGCCAGCAGCTTAACCCCGGGACTCCAGAACACTGAAGCTTTCTTT. Translation gives CASSLTPGLQNTEAFF. Full variable domain (missing parts from reference TRBV5-1 and TRBJ1-1): KAGVTQTPRYLIKTRGQQVTLSCSPISGHRSVSWYQQTPGQGLQFLFEYFSETQRNKGNFPGRFSGRQFSNSRSEMNVSTLELGDSALYLCASSLTPGLQNTEAFFGQGTRLTVV.